The entry that follows covers one T cell receptor (beta chain) sequence. Its antigen is not identified. The PCR contained 60 Vbeta and 13 Jbeta primers. Method: immunoSEQ multiplex PCR; TCRdb's copy keeps in-frame clones and lacks some. The table has under 200,000 clones, around 73% seen once. Germline V gene lookup returns CDR1 SGDLS and CDR2 YYNGEE. V was cut by 0 bases and J by 3 bases, with 9 bases left in between. The CDR3 is made up of 14 amino acids. The data stem from a study of cytomegalovirus exposure and HLA in healthy donors. Regarding the study as a whole: Cytomegalovirus status was reportedly diagnosed by the classifier with high specificity and sensitivity. Common viral pathogens (according to a later analysis) appeared linked to several of the most significant clusters. Association of about 17,000 TCR beta sequences with HLA alleles was found at 0.05 false discovery rate in a later analysis.

This rearrangement joins TRBV9 to TRBJ1-1; unclear D gene. Source material: PBMCs. The sequence came from a man aged 55-75 years in good health and CMV-seronegative. CDR3 sequence (DNA): TGTGCCAGCAGCGTAGAATGGCAGGACACTGAAGCTTTCTTT. Protein sequence: CASSVEWQDTEAFF.